This T cell receptor (beta chain) emerged from a study of CD8 T cells in Susac syndrome. Random hexamers were used to reverse transcribe 0.5 to 1 ug of RNA. Each CDR3 protein is one row after TCRdb ran MiXCR on the immunoSEQ multiplex PCR reads. The sample carries approximately 80,000 distinct CDR3 sequences, roughly 94% recorded once. The V end lost 4 bases, the J end lost 7 bases, and 15 bases lay between the germline ends. Germline-derived CDR1 and CDR2 are SGDLS and YYNGEE. CDR3 length: 14 residues. This sequence joins TRBV9 and TRBJ1-5; D is unresolved. This TCR was sampled from a human donor with Susac syndrome. Sample: CD8+ T cells from PBMCs. CDR3: CASSPDWVPQPQHF. CDR3 DNA sequence: TGTGCCAGCAGCCCAGACTGGGTACCACAGCCCCAGCATTTT.